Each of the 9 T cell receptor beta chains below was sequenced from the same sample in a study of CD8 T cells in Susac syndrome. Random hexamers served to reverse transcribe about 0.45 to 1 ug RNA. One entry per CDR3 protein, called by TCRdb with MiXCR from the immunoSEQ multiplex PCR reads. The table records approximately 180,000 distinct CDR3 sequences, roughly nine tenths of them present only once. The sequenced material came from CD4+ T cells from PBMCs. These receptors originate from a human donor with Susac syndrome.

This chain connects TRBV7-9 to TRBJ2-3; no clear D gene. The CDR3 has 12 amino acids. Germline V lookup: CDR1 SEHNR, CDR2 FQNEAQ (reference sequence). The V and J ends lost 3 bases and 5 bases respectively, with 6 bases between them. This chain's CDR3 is CASSFPRDTQYF. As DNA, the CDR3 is TGTGCCAGCAGCTTTCCCCGAGATACGCAGTATTTT.

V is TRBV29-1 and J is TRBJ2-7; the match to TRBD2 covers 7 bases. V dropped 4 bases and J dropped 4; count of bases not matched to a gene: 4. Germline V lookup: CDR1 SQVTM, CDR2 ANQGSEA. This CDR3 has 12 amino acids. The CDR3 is CSVVGGGYEQYF. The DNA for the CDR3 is TGCAGCGTTGTGGGGGGGGGATACGAGCAGTACTTC.

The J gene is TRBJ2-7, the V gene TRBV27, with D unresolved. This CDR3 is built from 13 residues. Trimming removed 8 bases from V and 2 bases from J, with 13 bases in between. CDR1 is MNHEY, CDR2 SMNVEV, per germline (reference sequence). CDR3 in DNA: TGTGCCAGCGGTAGGACCCTACCCTACGAGCAGTACTTC. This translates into CASGRTLPYEQYF.

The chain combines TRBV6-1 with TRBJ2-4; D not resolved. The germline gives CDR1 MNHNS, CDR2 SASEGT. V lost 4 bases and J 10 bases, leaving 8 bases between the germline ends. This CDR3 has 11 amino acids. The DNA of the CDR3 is TGTGCCAGCAGTGTTACGGAGATTCAGTACTTC. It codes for CASSVTEIQYF.

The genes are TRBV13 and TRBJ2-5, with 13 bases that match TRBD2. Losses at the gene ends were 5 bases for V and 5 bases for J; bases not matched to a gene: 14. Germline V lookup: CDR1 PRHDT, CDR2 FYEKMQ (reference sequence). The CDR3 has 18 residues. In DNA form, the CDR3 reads TGTGCCAGCAGCGGACGAACCTCCGGGACTAGCGGGGTGGAGACCCAGTACTTC. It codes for CASSGRTSGTSGVETQYF.

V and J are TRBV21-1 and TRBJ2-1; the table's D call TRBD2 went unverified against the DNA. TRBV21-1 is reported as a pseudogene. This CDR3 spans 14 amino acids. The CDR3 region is CASDKGLARGEQFF. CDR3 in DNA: TGTGCCAGCGATAAGGGACTAGCGCGGGGAGAGCAGTTCTTC.

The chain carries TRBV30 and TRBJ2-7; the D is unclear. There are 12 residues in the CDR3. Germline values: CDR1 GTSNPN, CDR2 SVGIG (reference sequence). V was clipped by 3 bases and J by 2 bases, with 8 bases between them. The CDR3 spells CAWRSSTYEQYF. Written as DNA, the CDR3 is TGTGCCTGGAGGTCCAGCACCTACGAGCAGTACTTC.

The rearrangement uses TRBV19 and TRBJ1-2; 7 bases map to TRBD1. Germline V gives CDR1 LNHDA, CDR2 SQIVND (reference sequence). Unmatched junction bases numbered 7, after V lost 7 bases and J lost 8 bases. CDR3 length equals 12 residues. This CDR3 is CASISGTVGYTF. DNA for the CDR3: TGTGCCAGTATTTCCGGGACAGTGGGCTACACCTTC.

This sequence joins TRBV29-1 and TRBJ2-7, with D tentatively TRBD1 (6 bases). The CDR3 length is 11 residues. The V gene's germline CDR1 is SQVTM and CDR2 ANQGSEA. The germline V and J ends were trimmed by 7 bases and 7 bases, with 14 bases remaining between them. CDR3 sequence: CSGGHSREQYF. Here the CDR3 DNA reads TGCAGCGGGGGACACTCTAGAGAGCAGTACTTC.